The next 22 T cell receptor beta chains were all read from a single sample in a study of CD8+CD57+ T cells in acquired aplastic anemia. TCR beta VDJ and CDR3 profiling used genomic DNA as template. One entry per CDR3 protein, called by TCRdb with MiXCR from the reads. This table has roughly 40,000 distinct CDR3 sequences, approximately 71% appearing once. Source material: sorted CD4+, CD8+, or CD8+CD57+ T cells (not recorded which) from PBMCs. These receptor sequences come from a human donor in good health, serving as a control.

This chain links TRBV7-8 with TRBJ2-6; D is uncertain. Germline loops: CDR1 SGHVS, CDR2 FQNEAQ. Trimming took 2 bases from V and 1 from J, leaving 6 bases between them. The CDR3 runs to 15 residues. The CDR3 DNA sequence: TGTGCCAGCAGCTTATCAGGATCTGGGGCCAACGTCCTGACTTTC. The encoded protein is CASSLSGSGANVLTF. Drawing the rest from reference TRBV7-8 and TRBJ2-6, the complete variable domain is GAGVSQSPRYKVAKRGQDVALRCDPISGHVSLFWYQQALGQGPEFLTYFQNEAQLDKSGLPSDRFFAERPEGSVSTLKIQRTQQEDSAVYLCASSLSGSGANVLTFGAGSRLTVL.

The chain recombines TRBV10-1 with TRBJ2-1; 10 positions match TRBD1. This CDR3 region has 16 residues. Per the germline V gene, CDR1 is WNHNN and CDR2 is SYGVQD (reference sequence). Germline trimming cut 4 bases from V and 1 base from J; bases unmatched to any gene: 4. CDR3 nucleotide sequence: TGCGCCAGCAGTGGGACAGGGGGTAGGTCCTACAATGAGCAGTTCTTC. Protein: CASSGTGGRSYNEQFF.

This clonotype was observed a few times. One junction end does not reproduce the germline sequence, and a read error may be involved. CDR3 amino acids: CAGSHGGVASYEQYF. Written as DNA, the CDR3 is TGCGCCGGCAGCCACGGGGGGGTTGCCTCCTACGAGCAGTACTTC. The rearrangement links TRBV7-9 to TRBJ2-7, with 8 bases identical to TRBD2. The CDR3 consists of 15 residues. The germline V gene encodes CDR1 SEHNR and CDR2 FQNEAQ (reference sequence).

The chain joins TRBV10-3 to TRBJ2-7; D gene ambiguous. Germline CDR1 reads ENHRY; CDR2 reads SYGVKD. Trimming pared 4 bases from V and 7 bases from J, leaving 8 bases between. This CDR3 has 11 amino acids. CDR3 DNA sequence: TGTGCCATCAGTGGTGTGGGGGAGCAGTACTTC. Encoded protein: CAISGVGEQYF.

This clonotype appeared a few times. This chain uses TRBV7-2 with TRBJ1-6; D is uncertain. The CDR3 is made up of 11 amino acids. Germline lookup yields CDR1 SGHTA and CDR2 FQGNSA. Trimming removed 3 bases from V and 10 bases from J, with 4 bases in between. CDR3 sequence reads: CASSFASPLHF. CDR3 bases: TGTGCCAGCAGCTTTGCCTCACCCCTCCACTTT.

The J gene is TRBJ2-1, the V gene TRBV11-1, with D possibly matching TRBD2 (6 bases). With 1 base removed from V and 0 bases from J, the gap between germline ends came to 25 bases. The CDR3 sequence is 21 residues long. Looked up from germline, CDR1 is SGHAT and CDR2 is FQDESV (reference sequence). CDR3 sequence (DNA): TGTGCCAGCAGCTTAGTTGTCGGGCTAACTAGCCCTACGAACTCCTACAATGAGCAGTTCTTC. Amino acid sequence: CASSLVVGLTSPTNSYNEQFF.

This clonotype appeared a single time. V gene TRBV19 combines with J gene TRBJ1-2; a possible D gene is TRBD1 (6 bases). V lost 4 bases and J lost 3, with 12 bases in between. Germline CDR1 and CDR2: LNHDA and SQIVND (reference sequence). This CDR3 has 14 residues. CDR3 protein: CASSKSRGDYGYTF. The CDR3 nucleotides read TGTGCCAGTAGTAAAAGCAGGGGCGACTATGGCTACACCTTC.

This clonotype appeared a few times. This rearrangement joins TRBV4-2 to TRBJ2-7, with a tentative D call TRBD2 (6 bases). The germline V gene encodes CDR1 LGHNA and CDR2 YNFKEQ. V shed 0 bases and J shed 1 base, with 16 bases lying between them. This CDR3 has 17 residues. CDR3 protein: CASSQESRAGRSYEQYF. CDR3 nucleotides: TGTGCCAGCAGCCAAGAGAGCCGAGCAGGGAGGTCCTACGAGCAGTACTTC.

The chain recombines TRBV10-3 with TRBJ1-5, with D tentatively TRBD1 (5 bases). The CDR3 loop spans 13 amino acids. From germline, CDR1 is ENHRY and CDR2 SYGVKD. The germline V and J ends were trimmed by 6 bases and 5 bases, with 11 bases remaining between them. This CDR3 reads CAISGHVDQPQHF. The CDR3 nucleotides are TGTGCCATCAGCGGACACGTCGATCAGCCCCAGCATTTT.

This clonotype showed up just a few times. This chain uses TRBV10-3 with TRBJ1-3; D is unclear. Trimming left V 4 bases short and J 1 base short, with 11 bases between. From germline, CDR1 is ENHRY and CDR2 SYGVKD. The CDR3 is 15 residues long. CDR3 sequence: CAISGSAFSGNTIYF. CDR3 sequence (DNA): TGTGCCATCAGTGGGTCAGCTTTTTCTGGAAACACCATATATTTT.

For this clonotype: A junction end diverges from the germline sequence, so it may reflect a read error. CDR3 loop: CVSRGVEQYF. CDR3 coding DNA: TGTGTCAGCAGAGGGGTTGAGCAGTACTTC. The genes are TRBV2 and TRBJ2-7; D might be TRBD1 or TRBD2, each matching 5 bases. CDR1 SNHLY and CDR2 FYNNEI come from the germline V gene. This CDR3 has 10 residues.

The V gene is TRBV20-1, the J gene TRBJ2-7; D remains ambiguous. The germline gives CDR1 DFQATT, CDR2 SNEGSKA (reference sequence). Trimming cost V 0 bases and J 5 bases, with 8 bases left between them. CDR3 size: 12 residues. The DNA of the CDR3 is TGCAGTGCTAGAGAGGGTGGCAACGAGCAGTACTTC. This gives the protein CSAREGGNEQYF.

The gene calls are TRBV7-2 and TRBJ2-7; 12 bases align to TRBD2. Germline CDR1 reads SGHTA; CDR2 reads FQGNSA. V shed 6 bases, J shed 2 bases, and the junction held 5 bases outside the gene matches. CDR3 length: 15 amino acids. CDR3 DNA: TGTGCCAGCAGTCCCGCTAGCGGGGGGGCCTACGAGCAGTACTTC. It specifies CASSPASGGAYEQYF.

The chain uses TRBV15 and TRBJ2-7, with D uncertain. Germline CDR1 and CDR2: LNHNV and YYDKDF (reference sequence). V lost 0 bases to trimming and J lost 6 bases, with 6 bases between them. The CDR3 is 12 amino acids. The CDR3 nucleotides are TGTGCCACCAGCAGAGATAGGAGCGAGCAGTACTTC. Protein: CATSRDRSEQYF.

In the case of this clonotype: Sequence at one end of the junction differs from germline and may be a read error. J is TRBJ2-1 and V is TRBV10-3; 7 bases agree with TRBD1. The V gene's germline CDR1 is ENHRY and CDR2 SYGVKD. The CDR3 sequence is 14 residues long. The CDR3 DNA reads TGTGCCATGAGTGAAAGGGGGCTGGACAATGAGCAGTTCTTC. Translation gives CAMSERGLDNEQFF.

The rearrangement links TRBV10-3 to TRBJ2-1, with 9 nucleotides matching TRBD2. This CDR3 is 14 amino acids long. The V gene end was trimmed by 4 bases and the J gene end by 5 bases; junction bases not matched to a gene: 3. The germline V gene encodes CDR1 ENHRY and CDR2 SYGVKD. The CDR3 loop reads CAISGGGGNNEQFF. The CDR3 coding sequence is TGTGCCATCAGTGGCGGGGGGGGCAACAATGAGCAGTTCTTC.

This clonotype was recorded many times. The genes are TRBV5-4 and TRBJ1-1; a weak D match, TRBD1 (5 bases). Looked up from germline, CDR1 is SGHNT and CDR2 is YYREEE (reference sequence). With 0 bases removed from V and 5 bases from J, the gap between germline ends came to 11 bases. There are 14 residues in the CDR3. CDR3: CASSLGEGRTEAFF. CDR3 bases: TGTGCCAGCAGCTTGGGGGAGGGGCGGACTGAAGCTTTCTTT.

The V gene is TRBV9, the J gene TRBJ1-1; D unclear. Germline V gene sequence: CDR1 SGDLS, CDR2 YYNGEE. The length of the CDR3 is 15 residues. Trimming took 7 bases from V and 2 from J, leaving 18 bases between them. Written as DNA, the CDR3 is TGTGCCAGCCAAGACCTTGGACCCCTAAACACTGAAGCTTTCTTT. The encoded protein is CASQDLGPLNTEAFF.

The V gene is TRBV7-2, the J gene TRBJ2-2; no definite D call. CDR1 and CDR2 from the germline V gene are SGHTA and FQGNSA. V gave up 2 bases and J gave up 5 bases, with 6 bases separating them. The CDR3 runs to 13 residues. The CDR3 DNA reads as TGTGCCAGCAGCTTATGGATAACCGGGGAGCTGTTTTTT. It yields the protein CASSLWITGELFF.

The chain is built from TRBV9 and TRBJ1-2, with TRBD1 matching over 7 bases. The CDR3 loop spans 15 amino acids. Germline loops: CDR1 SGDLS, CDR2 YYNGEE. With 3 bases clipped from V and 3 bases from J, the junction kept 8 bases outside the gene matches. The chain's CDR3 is CASSDMQGVDYGYTF. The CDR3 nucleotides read TGTGCCAGCAGCGACATGCAGGGGGTGGACTATGGCTACACCTTC.

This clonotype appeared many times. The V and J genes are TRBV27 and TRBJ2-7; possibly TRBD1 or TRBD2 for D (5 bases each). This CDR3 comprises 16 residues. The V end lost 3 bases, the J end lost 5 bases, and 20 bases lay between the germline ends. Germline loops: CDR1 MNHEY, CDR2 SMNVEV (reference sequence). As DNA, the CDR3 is TGTGCCAGCAGTTTTGGGGCCGGGACCCCCGTACACGAGCAGTACTTC. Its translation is CASSFGAGTPVHEQYF.

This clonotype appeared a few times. This chain's CDR3 is CASSQGARSAFF. CDR3 in DNA: TGTGCCAGCAGCCAAGGGGCGAGGAGCGCTTTCTTT. The chain is built from TRBV7-9 and TRBJ1-1; tentative D call: TRBD1 (5 bases). V dropped 5 bases and J dropped 11 bases, with 15 bases sitting between them. From germline, CDR1 is SEHNR and CDR2 FQNEAQ (reference sequence). The CDR3 has 12 residues.